A selection of T cell receptor beta chains follows, all from one sample in a study of blood T cell repertoires in COVID-19. TCRdb's copy holds only in-frame clones and misses some; the assay was immunoSEQ multiplex PCR. The sample consists of over 450,000 clones, around nine tenths of them appearing once. The sample comprised peripheral blood. The receptors were gathered from a woman between 45 and 60 years old with COVID-19, enrolled during active disease. Both conserved end residues are part of each CDR3. Each record gives: D gene, CDR3 length, V gene, clone size, J gene, CDR3 DNA, CDR3 protein. A D gene is named only where the DNA matches it firmly. Clone size is given for some rows only: seen once, a few or many times, or a class if the clone is expanded.

D gene: -; CDR3 length: 15; V gene: TRBV5-1; clone size: -; J gene: TRBJ1-3; CDR3 DNA: TGCGCCAGCAGCTTACAGGGAGTATCTGGAAACACCATATATTTT; CDR3 protein: CASSLQGVSGNTIYF
D gene: TRBD2; CDR3 length: 16; V gene: TRBV5-1; clone size: once; J gene: TRBJ2-7; CDR3 DNA: TGCGCCAGCAGCTCCGCGCGGGTCGGGGGGTCCTACGAGCAGTACTTC; CDR3 protein: CASSSARVGGSYEQYF
D gene: -; CDR3 length: 17; V gene: TRBV11-3; clone size: few; J gene: TRBJ1-4; CDR3 DNA: TGTGCCAGCAGCCTTCCTGCCTGGGGGGGCCTTAATGAAAAACTGTTTTTT; CDR3 protein: CASSLPAWGGLNEKLFF
D gene: TRBD2; CDR3 length: 15; V gene: TRBV19; clone size: -; J gene: TRBJ2-1; CDR3 DNA: TGTGCCAGTACTCGCCGGCGGGGGAGCTACAATGAGCAGTTCTTC; CDR3 protein: CASTRRRGSYNEQFF
D gene: -; CDR3 length: 13; V gene: TRBV12-5; clone size: -; J gene: TRBJ1-2; CDR3 DNA: TGTGCTAGTGGTTTGAGGGACACATATGGCTACACCTTC; CDR3 protein: CASGLRDTYGYTF
D gene: TRBD1; CDR3 length: 16; V gene: TRBV6-1; clone size: -; J gene: TRBJ2-1; CDR3 DNA: TGTGCCAGCAGTGAAGCGTGGGACAGGGGAGGGAATGAGCAGTTCTTC; CDR3 protein: CASSEAWDRGGNEQFF
D gene: -; CDR3 length: 16; V gene: TRBV19; clone size: -; J gene: TRBJ2-4; CDR3 DNA: TGTGCCAGTAGTATGAACCACGGGGTAGCCAAAAACATTCAGTACTTC; CDR3 protein: CASSMNHGVAKNIQYF
D gene: -; CDR3 length: 13; V gene: TRBV5-6; clone size: -; J gene: TRBJ1-2; CDR3 DNA: TGTGCCAGCAGCTTGTTACAGGCCTATGGCTACACCTTC; CDR3 protein: CASSLLQAYGYTF
D gene: -; CDR3 length: 12; V gene: TRBV3-1/TRBV3-2; clone size: -; J gene: TRBJ1-2; CDR3 DNA: TGTGCCAGCAGCCAAGCGGACTATGGCTACACCTTC; CDR3 protein: CASSQADYGYTF
D gene: -; CDR3 length: 16; V gene: TRBV27; clone size: -; J gene: TRBJ1-1; CDR3 DNA: TGTGCCAGCAGTCTTGGTGGGGGCCAGAGGAACACTGAAGCTTTCTTT; CDR3 protein: CASSLGGGQRNTEAFF
D gene: -; CDR3 length: 13; V gene: TRBV6-2/TRBV6-3; clone size: -; J gene: TRBJ2-5; CDR3 DNA: TGTGCCAGCAGTTACTCCAGTCGCGAGACCCAGTACTTC; CDR3 protein: CASSYSSRETQYF
D gene: -; CDR3 length: 15; V gene: TRBV7-2; clone size: -; J gene: TRBJ1-2; CDR3 DNA: TGTGCCAGCAGCTTACCACAGGGCCCCAACTATGGCTACACCTTC; CDR3 protein: CASSLPQGPNYGYTF
D gene: -; CDR3 length: 13; V gene: TRBV7-9; clone size: -; J gene: TRBJ2-2; CDR3 DNA: TGTGCCAGCAGCTTAAGGGGCACCGGGGAGCTGTTTTTT; CDR3 protein: CASSLRGTGELFF
D gene: TRBD1; CDR3 length: 14; V gene: TRBV6-4; clone size: -; J gene: TRBJ1-6; CDR3 DNA: TGTGCCAGCAGCGGGACAGGGTGGGGGTCACCCCTCCACTTT; CDR3 protein: CASSGTGWGSPLHF
D gene: -; CDR3 length: 14; V gene: TRBV5-4; clone size: -; J gene: TRBJ1-1; CDR3 DNA: TGTGCCAGCAGCCTCCCGACAGGGAACACTGAAGCTTTCTTT; CDR3 protein: CASSLPTGNTEAFF
D gene: -; CDR3 length: 14; V gene: TRBV6-1; clone size: -; J gene: TRBJ1-1; CDR3 DNA: TGTGCCAGCAGTGAATTTAATCGGGGCACTGAAGCTTTCTTT; CDR3 protein: CASSEFNRGTEAFF
D gene: -; CDR3 length: 15; V gene: TRBV2; clone size: once; J gene: TRBJ2-7; CDR3 DNA: TGTGCCAGCAGTGCGTCAGGGGCTCGCTCTGGGGAGCAGTACTTC; CDR3 protein: CASSASGARSGEQYF
D gene: -; CDR3 length: 14; V gene: TRBV12-5; clone size: once; J gene: TRBJ2-1; CDR3 DNA: TGTGCTAGTGGTTTGGAGGGGCAGAACAATGAGCAGTTCTTC; CDR3 protein: CASGLEGQNNEQFF
D gene: -; CDR3 length: 14; V gene: TRBV5-6; clone size: -; J gene: TRBJ1-4; CDR3 DNA: TGTGCCAGCAGCTCACCGGCGGGAGGGGAAAAACTGTTTTTT; CDR3 protein: CASSSPAGGEKLFF
D gene: -; CDR3 length: 14; V gene: TRBV5-1; clone size: -; J gene: TRBJ1-2; CDR3 DNA: TGCGCCAGCAGCTTGGATCCGGGTAGCTATGGCTACACCTTC; CDR3 protein: CASSLDPGSYGYTF
D gene: TRBD1; CDR3 length: 13; V gene: TRBV6-6; clone size: -; J gene: TRBJ1-2; CDR3 DNA: TGTGCCAGCAGTTCAGGGGGAGTCTATGGCTACACCTTC; CDR3 protein: CASSSGGVYGYTF
D gene: TRBD1; CDR3 length: 17; V gene: TRBV2; clone size: -; J gene: TRBJ1-1; CDR3 DNA: TGTGCCAGCACAGGGGGGACACCCGACATAAAAACCCTTGAAGCTTTCTTT; CDR3 protein: CASTGGTPDIKTLEAFF
D gene: TRBD1; CDR3 length: 15; V gene: TRBV5-1; clone size: few; J gene: TRBJ2-7; CDR3 DNA: TGCGCCAGCAAGGTTCTTGGGACAGCGAATTACGAGCAGTACTTC; CDR3 protein: CASKVLGTANYEQYF
D gene: -; CDR3 length: 14; V gene: TRBV9; clone size: -; J gene: TRBJ2-1; CDR3 DNA: TGTGCCAGCTCCGTAGGGGGGCTCTCACGGGAGCAGTTCTTC; CDR3 protein: CASSVGGLSREQFF
D gene: TRBD1; CDR3 length: 16; V gene: TRBV10-3; clone size: -; J gene: TRBJ2-1; CDR3 DNA: TGTGCCATCGCAAAGACCGGGACAGGTATTGAGAATGAGCAGTTCTTC; CDR3 protein: CAIAKTGTGIENEQFF
D gene: -; CDR3 length: 14; V gene: TRBV5-1; clone size: -; J gene: TRBJ2-7; CDR3 DNA: TGCGCCAGCAGCTTGACAGGGTTATCCTACGAGCAGTACTTC; CDR3 protein: CASSLTGLSYEQYF
D gene: TRBD1; CDR3 length: 13; V gene: TRBV4-1; clone size: -; J gene: TRBJ2-5; CDR3 DNA: TGCGCCAGCGGCCGGGACAGGGAAGAGACCCAGTACTTC; CDR3 protein: CASGRDREETQYF
D gene: -; CDR3 length: 14; V gene: TRBV5-1; clone size: -; J gene: TRBJ2-1; CDR3 DNA: TGCGCCAGCAGCTTGGGGCAGGGCATCTATGAGCAGTTCTTC; CDR3 protein: CASSLGQGIYEQFF
D gene: -; CDR3 length: 17; V gene: TRBV7-8; clone size: -; J gene: TRBJ1-4; CDR3 DNA: TGTGCCAGCAGCCCTCGGGAAGGCCTCGCAACTAATGAAAAACTGTTTTTT; CDR3 protein: CASSPREGLATNEKLFF